This T cell receptor (beta chain) was identified in a study of identical twins (dated by TCRdb to 2016 to 2017). About the investigation overall: The study deep-sequenced TCR alpha and beta repertoires from monozygotic twins, unrelated adults of various ages and cord blood to test whether fetal clonotypes persist. Replicate twin experiments were performed at different times using different library preparation protocols to rule out contamination.

The paper's findings and limits, for the study overall: In beta out-of-frame sequences, excess twin sharing was weaker, because having fewer shared sequences lowered the signal-to-noise ratio. Zero-insertion analyses could be partly confounded by invariant T cells such as MAIT and iNKT, though diverse VJ usage argued against such confounding for most clonotypes. Abundant cord blood beta clonotypes carried fewer insertions; young adult naive repertoires showed a weaker similar trend, while memory repertoires showed none. Because the same donors could not be followed over many years, the conclusions depended on cross-sectional statistical analysis. Out-of-frame TCR alpha sharing in monozygotic twins was systematically underestimated by recombination models, whereas sharing between unrelated individuals was in agreement with the recombination models. Compared with coincidental sharing between unrelated individuals, out-of-frame TCR alpha sequences shared between twins showed an excess of sequences with low generation probability.

This clonotype has a handful of counts. Its antigen is not yet known. Base quality data are lacking; no much larger clone is found one base away. The library relied on 5' RACE. The sequencing machine was an Illumina HiSeq 2000. A universal primer binding site was added through template switching, and the final cDNA carried a unique molecular identifier so that TCR cDNA molecules could be counted accurately. Specific primers in the conserved constant-segment region were used to synthesize first-strand cDNA for TCR alpha and beta chains. Each cDNA library was double barcoded, with a SMART-Mk sample barcode plus Illumina barcodes, to control for contamination. TruSeq adapter sequences and Illumina sample barcodes were added in two successive PCR steps. The Illumina HiSeq platform was used with custom primers to sequence TCR alpha and beta cDNA libraries. The original methods were these. Raw reads were processed with MiGEC to extract unique molecular identifiers, and MiXCR was used to determine CDR3 positions. For each individual, recombination models were inferred using an EM algorithm with the repgenHMM and IGoR tools. The tcR package in R was used for shared clonotype analysis, with sharing normalized by the product of cloneset sizes. To study raw recombination without the effects of thymic and clonal selection, out-of-frame nonproductive sequences were analyzed. In-frame beta chains were kept once TCRdb had trimmed the public reads at Q25 with fastp and called clones with MiXCR. Rows with one shared CDR3 protein collapse into an entry with the most common genes and DNA. It is TCRdb's table, rather than the study itself, that gives the V and J calls and clone size. The sample has some 320,000 distinct CDR3 sequences on record, roughly an eighth of them singletons. Together, the top ten hold about 7% of the sample.

The cysteine opens and the phenylalanine closes a CDR3 of 15 amino acids. The entry retains the CDR3 DNA only, 45 bases that are in frame from base 1. V trim: 5 bases; J trim: 4 bases; unmatched bases: 3. All donors were healthy Caucasians. The twin cohort comprised three pairs of female monozygotic twins, all aged roughly 18 to 30 years. Positive isolation kits from Invitrogen were used to isolate CD4+ and CD8+ T cell populations. These same data were also listed under a study on yellow fever vaccine responses in identical twins. The second study's authors report: According to the authors, the vaccine-induced T cell response in identical twins seemed to be partly convergent and partly specific to each individual. The study precisely tracked vaccine-responding T cell clones in identical twins.

The clonotype was recovered from a woman aged 18-29 years in good health. This chain joins TRBV12-3 or TRBV12-4 to TRBJ1-6; TRBD1 aligns with 9 central bases. The source material was CD8+ T cells sorted from blood. The base sequence is TGTGCCAGCAGTACAGGGGGCGTTTATAATTCACCCCTCCACTTT. This sequence encodes CASSTGGVYNSPLHF.